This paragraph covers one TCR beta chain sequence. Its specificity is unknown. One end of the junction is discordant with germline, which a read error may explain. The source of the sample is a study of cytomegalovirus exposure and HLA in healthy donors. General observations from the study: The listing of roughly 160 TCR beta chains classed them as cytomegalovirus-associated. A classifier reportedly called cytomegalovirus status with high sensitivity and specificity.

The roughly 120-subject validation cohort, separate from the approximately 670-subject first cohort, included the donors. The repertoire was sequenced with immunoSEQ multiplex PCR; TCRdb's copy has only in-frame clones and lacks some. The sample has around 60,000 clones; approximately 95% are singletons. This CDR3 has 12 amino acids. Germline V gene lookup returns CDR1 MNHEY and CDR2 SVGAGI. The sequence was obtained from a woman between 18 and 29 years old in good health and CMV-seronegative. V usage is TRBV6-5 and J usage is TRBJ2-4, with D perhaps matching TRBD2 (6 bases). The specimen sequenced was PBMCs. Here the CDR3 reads CASSSRDGTPRF. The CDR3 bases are TGTGCCAGCAGTTCCCGCGACGGGACTCCCCGCTTC.